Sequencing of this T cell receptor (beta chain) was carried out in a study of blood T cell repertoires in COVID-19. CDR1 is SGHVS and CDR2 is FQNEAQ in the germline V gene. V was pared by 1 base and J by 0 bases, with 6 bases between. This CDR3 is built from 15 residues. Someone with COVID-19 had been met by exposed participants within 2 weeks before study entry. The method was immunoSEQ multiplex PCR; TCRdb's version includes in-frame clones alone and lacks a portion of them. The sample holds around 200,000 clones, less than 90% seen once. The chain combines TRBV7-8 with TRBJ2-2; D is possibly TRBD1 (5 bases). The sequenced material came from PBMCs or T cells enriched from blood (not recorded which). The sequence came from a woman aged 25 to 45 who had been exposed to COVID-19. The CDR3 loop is CASSLGQSNTGELFF. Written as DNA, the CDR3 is TGTGCCAGCAGCTTAGGACAGTCGAACACCGGGGAGCTGTTTTTT.